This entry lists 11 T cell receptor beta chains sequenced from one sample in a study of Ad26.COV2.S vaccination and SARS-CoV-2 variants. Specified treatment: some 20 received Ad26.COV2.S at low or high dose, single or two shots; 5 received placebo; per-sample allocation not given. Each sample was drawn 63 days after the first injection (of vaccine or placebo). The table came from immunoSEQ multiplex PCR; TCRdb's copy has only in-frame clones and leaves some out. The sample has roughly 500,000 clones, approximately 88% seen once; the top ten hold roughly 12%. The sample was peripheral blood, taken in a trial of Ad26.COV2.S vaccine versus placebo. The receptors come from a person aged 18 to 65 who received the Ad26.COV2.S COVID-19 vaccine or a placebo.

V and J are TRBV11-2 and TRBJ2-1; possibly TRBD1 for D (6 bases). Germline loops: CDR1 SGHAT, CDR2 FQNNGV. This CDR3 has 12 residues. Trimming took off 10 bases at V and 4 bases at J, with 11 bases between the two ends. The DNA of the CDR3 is TGTGCCACACACACAGGGTACAATGAGCAGTTCTTC. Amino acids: CATHTGYNEQFF.

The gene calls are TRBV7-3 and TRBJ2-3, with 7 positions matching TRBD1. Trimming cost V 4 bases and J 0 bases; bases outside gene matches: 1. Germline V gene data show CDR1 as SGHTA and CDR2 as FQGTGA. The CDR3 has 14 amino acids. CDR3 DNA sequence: TGTGCCAGCAGCTCGGGACAGAGCACAGATACGCAGTATTTT. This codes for CASSSGQSTDTQYF.

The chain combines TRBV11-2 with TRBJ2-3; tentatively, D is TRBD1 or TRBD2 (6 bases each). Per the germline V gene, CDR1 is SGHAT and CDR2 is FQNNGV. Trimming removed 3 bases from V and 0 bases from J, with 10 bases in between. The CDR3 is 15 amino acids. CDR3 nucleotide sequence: TGTGCCAGCAGCTTGGGGGGCTCTAGCACAGATACGCAGTATTTT. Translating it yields CASSLGGSSTDTQYF.

CDR3 coding DNA: TGTGCCAGCGGAATAGGGACAGAGATTAATCAGCCCCAGCATTTT. Translated: CASGIGTEINQPQHF. This chain connects TRBV19 to TRBJ1-5; 7 bases match TRBD1. This CDR3 is built from 15 residues. Germline assignment: CDR1 LNHDA and CDR2 SQIVND (reference sequence). Trimming took 9 bases from V and 4 from J; bases not matched to a gene: 12.

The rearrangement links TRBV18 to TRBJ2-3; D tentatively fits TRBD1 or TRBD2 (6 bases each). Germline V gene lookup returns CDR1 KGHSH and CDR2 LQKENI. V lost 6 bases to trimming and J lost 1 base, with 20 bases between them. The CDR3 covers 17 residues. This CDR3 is CASSPFALGGRTDTQYF. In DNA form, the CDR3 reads TGTGCCAGCTCCCCCTTCGCCCTTGGGGGGCGCACAGATACGCAGTATTTT.

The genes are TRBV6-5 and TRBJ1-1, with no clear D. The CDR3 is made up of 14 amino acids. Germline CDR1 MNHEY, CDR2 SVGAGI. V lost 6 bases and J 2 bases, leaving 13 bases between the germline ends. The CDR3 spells CASSLDHLNTEAFF. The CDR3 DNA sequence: TGTGCCAGCAGCTTGGACCACTTAAACACTGAAGCTTTCTTT.

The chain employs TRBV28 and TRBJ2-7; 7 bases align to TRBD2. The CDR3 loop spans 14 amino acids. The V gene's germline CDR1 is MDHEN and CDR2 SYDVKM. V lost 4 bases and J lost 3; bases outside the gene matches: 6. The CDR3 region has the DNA TGTGCCAGCAGTTCTCTAGCGGTCCGCTACGAGCAGTACTTC. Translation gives CASSSLAVRYEQYF.

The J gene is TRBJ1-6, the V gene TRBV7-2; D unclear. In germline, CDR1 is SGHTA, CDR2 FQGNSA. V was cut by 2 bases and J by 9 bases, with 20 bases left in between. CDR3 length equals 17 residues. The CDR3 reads CASSLLGVGGPSSPLHF. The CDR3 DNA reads TGTGCCAGCAGCTTATTAGGTGTCGGAGGTCCTAGTTCACCCCTCCACTTT.

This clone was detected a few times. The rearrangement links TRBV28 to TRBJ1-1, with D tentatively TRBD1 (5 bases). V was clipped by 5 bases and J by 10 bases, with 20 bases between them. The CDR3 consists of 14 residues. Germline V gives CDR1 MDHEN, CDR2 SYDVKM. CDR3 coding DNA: TGTGCCAGCAGTCCACCCACAGGACTGATGGGAGCTTTCTTT. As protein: CASSPPTGLMGAFF.

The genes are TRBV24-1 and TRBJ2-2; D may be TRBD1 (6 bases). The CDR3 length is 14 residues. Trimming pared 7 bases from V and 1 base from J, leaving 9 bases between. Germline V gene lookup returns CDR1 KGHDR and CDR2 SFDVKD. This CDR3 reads CATRGARNTGELFF. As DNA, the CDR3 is TGTGCCACCAGGGGGGCGAGGAACACCGGGGAGCTGTTTTTT.

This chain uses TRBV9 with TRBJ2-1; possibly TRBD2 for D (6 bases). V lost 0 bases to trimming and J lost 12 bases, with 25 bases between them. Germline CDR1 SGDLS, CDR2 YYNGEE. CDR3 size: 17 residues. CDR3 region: CASSVGADGSALFGQFF. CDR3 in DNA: TGTGCCAGCAGCGTAGGAGCGGACGGGAGTGCCCTTTTCGGGCAGTTCTTC.